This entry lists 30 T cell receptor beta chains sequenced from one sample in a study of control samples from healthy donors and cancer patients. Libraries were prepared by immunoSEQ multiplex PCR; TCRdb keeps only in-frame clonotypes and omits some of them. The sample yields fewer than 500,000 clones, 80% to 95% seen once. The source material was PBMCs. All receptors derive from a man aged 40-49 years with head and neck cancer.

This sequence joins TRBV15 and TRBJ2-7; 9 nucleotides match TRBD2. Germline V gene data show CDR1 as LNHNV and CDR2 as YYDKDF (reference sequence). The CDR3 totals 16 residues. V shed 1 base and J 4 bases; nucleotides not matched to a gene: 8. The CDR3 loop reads CATSRVASGISYEQYF. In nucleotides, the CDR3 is TGTGCCACCAGCAGAGTCGCTAGCGGGATTTCGTACGAGCAGTACTTC.

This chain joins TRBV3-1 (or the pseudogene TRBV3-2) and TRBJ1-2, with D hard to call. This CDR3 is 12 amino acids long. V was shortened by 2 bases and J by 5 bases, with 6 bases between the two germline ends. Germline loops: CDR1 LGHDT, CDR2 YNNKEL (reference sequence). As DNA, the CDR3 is TGTGCCAGCAGCCAATTGATTTATGGCTACACCTTC. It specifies CASSQLIYGYTF.

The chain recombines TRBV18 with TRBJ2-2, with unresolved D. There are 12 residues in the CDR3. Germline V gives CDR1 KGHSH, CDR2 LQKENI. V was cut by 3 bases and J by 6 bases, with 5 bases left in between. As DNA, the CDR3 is TGTGCCAGCTCACCGTTCTCCGGGGAGCTGTTTTTT. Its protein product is CASSPFSGELFF.

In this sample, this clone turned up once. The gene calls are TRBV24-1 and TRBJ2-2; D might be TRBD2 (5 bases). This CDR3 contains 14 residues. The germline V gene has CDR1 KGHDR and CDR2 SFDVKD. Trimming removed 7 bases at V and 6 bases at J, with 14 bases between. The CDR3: CATRGAGVAGELFF. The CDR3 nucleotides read TGTGCCACCAGGGGTGCCGGGGTTGCCGGGGAGCTGTTTTTT.

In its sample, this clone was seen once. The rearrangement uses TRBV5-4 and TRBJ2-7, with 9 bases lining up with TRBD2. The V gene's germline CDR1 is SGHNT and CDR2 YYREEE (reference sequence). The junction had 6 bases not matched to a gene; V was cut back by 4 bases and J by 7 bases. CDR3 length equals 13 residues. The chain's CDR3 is CASSAGGPGEQYF. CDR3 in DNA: TGTGCCAGCAGCGCGGGAGGGCCGGGGGAGCAGTACTTC.

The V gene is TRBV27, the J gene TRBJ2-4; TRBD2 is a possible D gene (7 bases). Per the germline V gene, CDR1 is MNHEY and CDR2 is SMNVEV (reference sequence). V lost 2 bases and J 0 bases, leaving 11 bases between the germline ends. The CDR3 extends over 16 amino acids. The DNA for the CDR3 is TGTGCCAGCAGTTTAAGGGGGGGTCAAGCCAAAAACATTCAGTACTTC. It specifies CASSLRGGQAKNIQYF.

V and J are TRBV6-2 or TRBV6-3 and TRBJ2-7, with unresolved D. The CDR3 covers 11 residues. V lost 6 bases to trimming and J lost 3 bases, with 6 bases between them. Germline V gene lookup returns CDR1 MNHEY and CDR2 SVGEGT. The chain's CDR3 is CASSRNYEQYF. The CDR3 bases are TGTGCCAGCAGCCGAAACTACGAGCAGTACTTC.

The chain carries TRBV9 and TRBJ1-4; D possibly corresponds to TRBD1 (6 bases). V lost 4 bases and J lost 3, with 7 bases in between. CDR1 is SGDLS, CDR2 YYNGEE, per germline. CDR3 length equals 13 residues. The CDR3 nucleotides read TGTGCCAGCAGCAGGGGGGCTAATGAAAAACTGTTTTTT. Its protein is CASSRGANEKLFF.

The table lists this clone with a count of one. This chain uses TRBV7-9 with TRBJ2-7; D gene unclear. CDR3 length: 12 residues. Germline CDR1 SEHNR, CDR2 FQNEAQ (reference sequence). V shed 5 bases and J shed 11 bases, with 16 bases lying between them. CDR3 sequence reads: CASSRAWEGEYF. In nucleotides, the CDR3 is TGTGCCAGCAGCCGGGCCTGGGAAGGAGAGTACTTC.

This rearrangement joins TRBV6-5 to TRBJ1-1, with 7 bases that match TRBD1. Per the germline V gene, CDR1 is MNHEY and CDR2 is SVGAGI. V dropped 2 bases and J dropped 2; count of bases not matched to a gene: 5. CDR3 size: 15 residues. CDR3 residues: CASSYNTGVNTEAFF. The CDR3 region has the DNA TGTGCCAGCAGTTACAATACAGGGGTAAACACTGAAGCTTTCTTT.

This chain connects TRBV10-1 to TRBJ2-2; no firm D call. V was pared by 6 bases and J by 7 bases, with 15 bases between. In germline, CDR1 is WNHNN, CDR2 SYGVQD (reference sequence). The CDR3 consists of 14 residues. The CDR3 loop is CASSAYWPDGELFF. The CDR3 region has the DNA TGCGCCAGCAGCGCTTACTGGCCTGACGGGGAGCTGTTTTTT.

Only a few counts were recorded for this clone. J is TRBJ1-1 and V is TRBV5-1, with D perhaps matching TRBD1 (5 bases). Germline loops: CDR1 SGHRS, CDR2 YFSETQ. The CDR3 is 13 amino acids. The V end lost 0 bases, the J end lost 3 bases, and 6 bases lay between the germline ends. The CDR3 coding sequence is TGCGCCAGCAGCTTGGCCAGGGACACTGAAGCTTTCTTT. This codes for CASSLARDTEAFF. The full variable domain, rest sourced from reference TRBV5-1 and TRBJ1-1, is KAGVTQTPRYLIKTRGQQVTLSCSPISGHRSVSWYQQTPGQGLQFLFEYFSETQRNKGNFPGRFSGRQFSNSRSEMNVSTLELGDSALYLCASSLARDTEAFFGQGTRLTVV.

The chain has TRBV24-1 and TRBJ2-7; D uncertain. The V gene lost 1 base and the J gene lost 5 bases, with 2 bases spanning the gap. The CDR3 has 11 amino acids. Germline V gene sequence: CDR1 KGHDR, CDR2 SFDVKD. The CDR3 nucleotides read TGTGCCACCAGTGATTTAGACGAGCAGTACTTC. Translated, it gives CATSDLDEQYF.

CDR3 nucleotides: TGTGCCAGCAGTCCTCGGGGACAGGCCTACGAGCAGTACTTC. This sequence encodes CASSPRGQAYEQYF. The genes are TRBV6-5 and TRBJ2-7, with 8 bases that match TRBD1. Germline V CDR1 and CDR2: MNHEY, SVGAGI. J gave up 2 bases and V 5 bases, and 5 bases lay outside the gene matches. The CDR3 loop spans 14 amino acids.

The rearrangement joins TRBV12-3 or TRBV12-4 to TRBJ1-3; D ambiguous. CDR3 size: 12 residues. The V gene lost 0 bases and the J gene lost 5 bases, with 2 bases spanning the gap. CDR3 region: CASSLARNTIYF. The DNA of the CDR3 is TGTGCCAGCAGTTTAGCCCGAAACACCATATATTTT.

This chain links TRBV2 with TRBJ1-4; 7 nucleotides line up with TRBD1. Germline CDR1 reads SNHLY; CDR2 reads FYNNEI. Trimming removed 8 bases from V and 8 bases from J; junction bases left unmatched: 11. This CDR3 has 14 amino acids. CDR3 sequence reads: CASGTLTGKEKLFF. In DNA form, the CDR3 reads TGTGCCAGCGGGACACTGACAGGGAAAGAAAAACTGTTTTTT.

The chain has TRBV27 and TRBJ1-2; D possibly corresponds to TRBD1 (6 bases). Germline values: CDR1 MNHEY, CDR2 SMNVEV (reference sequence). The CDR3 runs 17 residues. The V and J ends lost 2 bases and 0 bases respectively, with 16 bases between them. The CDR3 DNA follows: TGTGCCAGCAGTTTAAAGTCAGCAGGGGTGGCTAACTATGGCTACACCTTC. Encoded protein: CASSLKSAGVANYGYTF.

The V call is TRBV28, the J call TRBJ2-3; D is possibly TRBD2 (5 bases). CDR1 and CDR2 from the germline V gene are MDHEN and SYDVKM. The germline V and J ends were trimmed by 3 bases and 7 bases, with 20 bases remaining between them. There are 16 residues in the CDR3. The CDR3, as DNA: TGTGCCAGCAGTTTGCCATCGATGATGAGGGCCAATACGCAGTATTTT. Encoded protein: CASSLPSMMRANTQYF.

As DNA, the CDR3 is TGCGCCAGCAGCTTAGTATGGCGGGAGGGCAGCGAGACCCAGTACTTC. The encoded protein is CASSLVWREGSETQYF. The chain has TRBV5-1 and TRBJ2-5; TRBD2 agrees at 9 bases. This CDR3 comprises 16 residues. Germline values: CDR1 SGHRS, CDR2 YFSETQ. After removal of 2 bases from V and 5 bases from J, the junction contained 10 bases not matched to a gene.

CDR3 protein: CASSRGHQAKYNQPQHF. Here the CDR3 DNA reads TGTGCCAGTAGTAGGGGACACCAGGCGAAATACAATCAGCCCCAGCATTTT. The V gene is TRBV19, the J gene TRBJ1-5, with a tentative D call TRBD1 (6 bases). Germline CDR1 reads LNHDA; CDR2 reads SQIVND (reference sequence). With 4 bases removed from V and 3 bases from J, the gap between germline ends came to 19 bases. This CDR3 spans 17 amino acids.

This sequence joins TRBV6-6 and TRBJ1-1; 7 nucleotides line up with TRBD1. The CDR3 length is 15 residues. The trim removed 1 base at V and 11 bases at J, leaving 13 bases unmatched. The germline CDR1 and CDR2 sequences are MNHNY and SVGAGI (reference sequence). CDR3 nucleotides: TGTGCCAGCAGTTACTTAAGACAGGGAGTAGATGGGGCTTTCTTT. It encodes CASSYLRQGVDGAFF.

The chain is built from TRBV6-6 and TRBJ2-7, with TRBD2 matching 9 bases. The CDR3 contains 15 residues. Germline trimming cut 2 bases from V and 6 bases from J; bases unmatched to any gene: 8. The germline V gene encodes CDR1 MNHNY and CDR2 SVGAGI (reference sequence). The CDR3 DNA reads TGTGCCAGCAGTTACACTATAGCGGGAGAAGTCGAGCAGTACTTC. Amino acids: CASSYTIAGEVEQYF.

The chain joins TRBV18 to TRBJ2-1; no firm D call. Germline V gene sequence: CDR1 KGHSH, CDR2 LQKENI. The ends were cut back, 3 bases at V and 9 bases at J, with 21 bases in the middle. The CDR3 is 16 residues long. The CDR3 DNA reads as TGTGCCAGCTCACCGATTATCAGCAGGACGGATTCTGAGCAGTTCTTC. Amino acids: CASSPIISRTDSEQFF.

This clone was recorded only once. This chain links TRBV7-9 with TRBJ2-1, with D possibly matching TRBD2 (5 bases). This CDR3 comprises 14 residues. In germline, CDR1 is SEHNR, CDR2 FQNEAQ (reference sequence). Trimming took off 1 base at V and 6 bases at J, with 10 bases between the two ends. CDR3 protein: CASSLEPSPNEQFF. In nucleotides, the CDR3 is TGTGCCAGCAGCTTAGAGCCTAGCCCCAATGAGCAGTTCTTC.

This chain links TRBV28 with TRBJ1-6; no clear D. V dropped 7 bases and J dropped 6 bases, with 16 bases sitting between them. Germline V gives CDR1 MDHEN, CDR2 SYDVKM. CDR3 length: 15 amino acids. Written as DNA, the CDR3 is TGTGCCAGCAACACACCCAGTCCCGCTAATTCACCCCTCCACTTT. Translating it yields CASNTPSPANSPLHF.

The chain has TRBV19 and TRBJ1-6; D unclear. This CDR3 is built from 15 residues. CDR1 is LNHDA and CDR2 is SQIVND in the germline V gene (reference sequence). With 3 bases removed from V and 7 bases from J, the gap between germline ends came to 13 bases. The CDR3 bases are TGTGCCAGTAGTATGGCCGAAGCAGCAAATTCACCCCTCCACTTT. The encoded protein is CASSMAEAANSPLHF.

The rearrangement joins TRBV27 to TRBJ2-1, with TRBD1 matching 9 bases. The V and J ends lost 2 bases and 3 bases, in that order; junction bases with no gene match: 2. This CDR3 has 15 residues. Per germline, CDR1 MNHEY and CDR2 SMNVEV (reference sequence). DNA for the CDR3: TGTGCCAGCAGTTTAGGGACAGGGATCTACAATGAGCAGTTCTTC. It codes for CASSLGTGIYNEQFF.

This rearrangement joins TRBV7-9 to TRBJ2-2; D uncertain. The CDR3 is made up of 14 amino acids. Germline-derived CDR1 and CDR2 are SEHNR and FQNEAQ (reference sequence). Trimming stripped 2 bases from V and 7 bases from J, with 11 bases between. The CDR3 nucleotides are TGTGCCAGCAGCTTATCCCGAGGCGGCGGGGAGCTGTTTTTT. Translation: CASSLSRGGGELFF.

For the CDR3, the DNA is TGTGCCAGCAGTTTATACACCGGGACAGACAACACCGGGGAGCTGTTTTTT. The encoded protein is CASSLYTGTDNTGELFF. This chain connects TRBV27 to TRBJ2-2, with 7 bases identical to TRBD1. Trimming took 1 base from V and 2 from J; bases not matched to a gene: 7. The CDR3 has 17 residues. Germline V CDR1 and CDR2: MNHEY, SMNVEV (reference sequence).

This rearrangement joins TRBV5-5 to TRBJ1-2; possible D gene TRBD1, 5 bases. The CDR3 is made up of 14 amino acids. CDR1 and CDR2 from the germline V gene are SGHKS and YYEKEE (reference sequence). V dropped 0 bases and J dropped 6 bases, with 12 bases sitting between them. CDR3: CASSLGVGVDGYTF. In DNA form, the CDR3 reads TGTGCCAGCAGCTTGGGAGTAGGGGTGGATGGCTACACCTTC.